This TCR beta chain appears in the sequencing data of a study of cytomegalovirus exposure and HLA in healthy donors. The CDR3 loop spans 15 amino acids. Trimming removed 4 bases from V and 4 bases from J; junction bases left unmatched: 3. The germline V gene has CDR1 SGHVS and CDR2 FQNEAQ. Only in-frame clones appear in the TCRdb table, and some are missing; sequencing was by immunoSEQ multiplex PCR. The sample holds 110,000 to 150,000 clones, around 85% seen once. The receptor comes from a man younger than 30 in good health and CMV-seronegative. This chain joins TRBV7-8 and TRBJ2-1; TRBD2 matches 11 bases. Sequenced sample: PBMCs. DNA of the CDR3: TGTGCCAGCAGCTCTAGCGGGGGGCGGTACAATGAGCAGTTCTTC. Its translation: CASSSSGGRYNEQFF.